The source of this T cell receptor beta chain is a study of regulatory T cells in long-lasting Graves disease. Arm-PCR of CDR3 regions with iRepertoire HTBI primers generated TCR beta libraries. In TCRdb, the multiplex PCR reads were re-called with MiXCR into one record per CDR3 protein. The sample contains approximately 690,000 distinct CDR3 sequences, 25% to 35% of which appear only once. Indicated time point: persistent/refractory GD, antithyroid drugs over 5 years with positive TRAb. The TCR library was made from RNA extracted from PBMCs. This clonotype appeared a few times. The source material was peripheral blood mononuclear cells (PBMCs), sampled when the disease was refractory, from a patient treated with antithyroid drugs. This sequence was found in a female donor with Graves disease.

CDR3 amino acids: CSFTKGKGTYEQYF. The DNA for the CDR3 is TGCAGCTTTACAAAGGGAAAAGGGACCTACGAGCAGTACTTC. The chain is built from TRBV29-1 and TRBJ2-7; D not certain. The CDR3 runs to 14 residues. The ends were cut back, 8 bases at V and 2 bases at J, with 19 bases in the middle. Germline CDR1 SQVTM, CDR2 ANQGSEA.